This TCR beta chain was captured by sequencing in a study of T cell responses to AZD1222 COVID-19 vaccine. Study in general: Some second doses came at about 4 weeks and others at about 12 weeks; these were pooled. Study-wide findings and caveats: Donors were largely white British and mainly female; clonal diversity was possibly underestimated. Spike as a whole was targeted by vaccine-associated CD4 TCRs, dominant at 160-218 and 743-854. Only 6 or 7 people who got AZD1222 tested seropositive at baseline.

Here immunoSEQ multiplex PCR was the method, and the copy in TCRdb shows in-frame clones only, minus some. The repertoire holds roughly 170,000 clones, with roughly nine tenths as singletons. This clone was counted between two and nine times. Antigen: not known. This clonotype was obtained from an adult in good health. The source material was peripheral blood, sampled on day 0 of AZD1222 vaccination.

Written as DNA, the CDR3 is TGTGCCAGCAGTTCCGTCGGGGTCCGCCGATCCAATCAGCCCCAGCATTTT. The encoded protein is CASSSVGVRRSNQPQHF. The chain carries TRBV28 and TRBJ1-5; D ambiguous. This CDR3 is built from 17 residues. Germline lookup yields CDR1 MDHEN and CDR2 SYDVKM. The ends were cut back, 4 bases at V and 3 bases at J, with 19 bases in the middle.